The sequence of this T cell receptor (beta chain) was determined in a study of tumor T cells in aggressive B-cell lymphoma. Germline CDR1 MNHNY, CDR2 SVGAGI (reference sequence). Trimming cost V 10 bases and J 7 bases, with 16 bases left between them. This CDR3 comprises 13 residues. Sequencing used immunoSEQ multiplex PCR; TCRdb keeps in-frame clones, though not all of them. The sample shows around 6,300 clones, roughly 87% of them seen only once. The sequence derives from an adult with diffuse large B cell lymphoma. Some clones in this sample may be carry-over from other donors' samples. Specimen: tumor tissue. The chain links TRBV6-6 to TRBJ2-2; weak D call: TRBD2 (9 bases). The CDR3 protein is CANRGTSIGELFF. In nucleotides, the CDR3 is TGTGCCAACAGGGGGACTAGCATCGGGGAGCTGTTTTTT.